Shown below are 27 T cell receptor beta chains from a single sample sequenced in a study of T cells in Graves' hyperthyroidism and ophthalmopathy. Researchers took RNA transcripts and amplified the TCR beta CDR3 regions from them. The HTBI primer set drove a first-round RT-PCR of the TCR CDR3. MiXCR, applied by TCRdb to the multiplex PCR reads, yields one record per CDR3 protein. Among about 59,000 distinct CDR3 sequences listed, about 57% were seen once. The material sequenced was blood. These receptors were obtained from a woman in her sixties or seventies with Graves' ophthalmopathy.

With respect to this clonotype: Here the CDR3 omits its conserved ending phenylalanine or tryptophan, so a read error is the likely source. The DNA is omitted, as the CDR3 cannot be located on it reliably, and the CDR3 follows TCRdb's listing. The CDR3 region is CASSLQGTS. The chain joins TRBV12-3 or TRBV12-4 to TRBJ1-4. The CDR3 sequence runs 9 residues, both termini included.

The genes are TRBV6-5 and TRBJ2-7; D may be TRBD1 or TRBD2 (5 bases each). Trimming shortened V by 10 bases and J by 4 bases, and 14 bases separated the two germline ends. CDR1 is MNHEY and CDR2 is SVGAGI in the germline V gene. The CDR3 runs to 12 residues. In DNA form, the CDR3 reads TGTGCCAACAGGACCAGGGAGTACGAGCAGTACTTC. As protein: CANRTREYEQYF.

This chain links TRBV2 with TRBJ1-1, with D possibly TRBD1 on 6 matching bases. Germline loops: CDR1 SNHLY, CDR2 FYNNEI. Trimming pared 7 bases from V and 3 bases from J, leaving 15 bases between. The CDR3 spans 14 residues. The chain's CDR3 is CASTLQGTDTEAFF. The DNA of the CDR3 is TGTGCCAGCACCTTACAGGGCACGGACACTGAAGCTTTCTTT. The whole variable domain, remainder taken from reference TRBV2 and TRBJ1-1, is EPEVTQTPSHQVTQMGQEVILRCVPISNHLYFYWYRQILGQKVEFLVSFYNNEISEKSEIFDDQFSVERPDGSNFTLKIRSTKLEDSAMYFCASTLQGTDTEAFFGQGTRLTVV.

This chain joins TRBV9 and TRBJ1-2; a possible D gene is TRBD1 (5 bases). Germline-derived CDR1 and CDR2 are SGDLS and YYNGEE. Between the trimmed V and J ends, which lost 5 bases and 2 bases, there was a span of 13 bases. This CDR3 has 14 residues. CDR3 region: CASSPLGGNYGYTF. The DNA for the CDR3 is TGTGCCAGCAGTCCATTGGGGGGAAACTATGGCTACACCTTC.

This clonotype appeared many times. The chain carries TRBV11-3 and TRBJ2-1, with D possibly being TRBD1 or TRBD2 (5 bases each). The V end lost 4 bases, the J end lost 4 bases, and 14 bases lay between the germline ends. The CDR3 sequence is 15 residues long. CDR1 and CDR2 (germline): SGHNT, YENEEA. CDR3 coding DNA: TGTGCCAGCAGCTCGGGACCGACCCCTTACAATGAGCAGTTCTTC. Amino acid sequence: CASSSGPTPYNEQFF.

The chain links TRBV7-8 to TRBJ2-3; 10 bases map to TRBD2. The CDR3 totals 15 residues. Trimming at V came to 2 bases and at J to 4 bases, leaving 3 bases not matched to a gene. Germline V gives CDR1 SGHVS, CDR2 FQNEAQ. CDR3 DNA sequence: TGTGCCAGCAGCTTAAGCGGGGGGGGCGCAGATACGCAGTATTTT. Amino acid sequence: CASSLSGGGADTQYF. The full variable domain, completed using reference TRBV7-8 and TRBJ2-3, is GAGVSQSPRYKVAKRGQDVALRCDPISGHVSLFWYQQALGQGPEFLTYFQNEAQLDKSGLPSDRFFAERPEGSVSTLKIQRTQQEDSAVYLCASSLSGGGADTQYFGPGTRLTVL.

The table lists this clonotype with many counts. CDR3 DNA: TGCAGTGCCGATACCGCTAGCGGGAGGGCCCACGAGCAGTACTTC. Translating gives CSADTASGRAHEQYF. The chain uses TRBV20-1 and TRBJ2-7; TRBD2 agrees at 12 bases. V dropped 6 bases and J dropped 5; count of bases not matched to a gene: 11. The CDR3 contains 15 residues. Germline values: CDR1 DFQATT, CDR2 SNEGSKA (reference sequence).

This clonotype was recorded at least ten times. The chain has TRBV3-1 and TRBJ2-7; unclear D gene. V was trimmed by 2 bases and J by 3 bases, leaving 11 bases between them. Germline loops: CDR1 LGHDT, CDR2 YNNKEL (reference sequence). This CDR3 has 14 amino acids. The CDR3 protein is CASSQTDGSYEQYF. In nucleotides, the CDR3 is TGTGCCAGCAGCCAAACGGACGGAAGCTACGAGCAGTACTTC.

Concerning this clonotype itself: The CDR3 carries no conserved terminal phenylalanine or tryptophan, so it likely arises from a read error. The chain has TRBV7-9 and TRBJ2-3; unclear D gene. The CDR3 has 13 amino acids. Germline assignment: CDR1 SEHNR and CDR2 FQNEAQ (reference sequence). V lost 1 base, J lost 4 bases, and 6 bases lay in between. DNA of the CDR3: TGTGCCAGCAGCTTAGATGGACCAGATACGCAGTATTCT. Amino acids: CASSLDGPDTQYS.

As for this clonotype: Since no conserved phenylalanine or tryptophan closes the CDR3, a read error is the likely cause. The DNA is left out, because the CDR3 cannot be placed on it with certainty; the CDR3 is given as TCRdb lists it. V gene TRBV7-6 combines with J gene TRBJ2-1; TRBD1, as called in the table, went unchecked against the DNA. CDR1 is SGHVS and CDR2 is FNYEAQ in the germline V gene. 8 amino acids form the CDR3, both terminal residues included. CDR3 in amino acids: CASSLVRP.

DNA of the CDR3: TGTGCCAGTAGTACCCCCGGCAGGGGGTACACTGAAGCTTTCTTT. Translated, it gives CASSTPGRGYTEAFF. The V call is TRBV19, the J call TRBJ1-1, with 7 bases identical to TRBD1. The germline CDR1 and CDR2 sequences are LNHDA and SQIVND (reference sequence). This CDR3 is built from 15 residues. V shed 4 bases and J 3 bases; nucleotides not matched to a gene: 8.

This clonotype was detected many times. The rearrangement links TRBV6-4 to TRBJ1-1, with D hard to call. Germline CDR1 is MRHNA and CDR2 is SNTAGT. The CDR3 length is 13 residues. V lost 0 bases and J lost 5, with 7 bases in between. The DNA for the CDR3 is TGTGCCAGCAGTGACTCGGCGGAGACTGAAGCTTTCTTT. Its translation is CASSDSAETEAFF.

This clonotype rates as medium-sized. The chain couples TRBV29-1 to TRBJ2-7, with TRBD2 matching over 11 bases. V was clipped by 6 bases and J by 2 bases; unmatched bases: 9. Germline lookup yields CDR1 SQVTM and CDR2 ANQGSEA. The CDR3 runs 15 residues. The CDR3 DNA sequence: TGCAGCGTAACCGGGACTAGCGGTCCTACCTACGAGCAGTACTTC. Protein: CSVTGTSGPTYEQYF.

This rearrangement joins TRBV30 to TRBJ2-7; D unresolved. Trimming stripped 3 bases from V and 7 bases from J, with 10 bases between. Per the germline V gene, CDR1 is GTSNPN and CDR2 is SVGIG (reference sequence). This CDR3 contains 11 residues. The CDR3 sequence is CAWSISREQYF. The CDR3 coding sequence is TGTGCCTGGAGCATATCGCGGGAGCAGTACTTC.

The chain carries TRBV6-2 or TRBV6-3 and TRBJ1-5, with D perhaps matching TRBD1 (5 bases). Trimming took 2 bases from V and 7 from J, leaving 12 bases between them. There are 14 residues in the CDR3. Germline-derived CDR1 and CDR2 are MNHEY and SVGEGT. The CDR3 region is CASSYGGERQPQHF. In DNA form, the CDR3 reads TGTGCCAGCAGTTACGGGGGGGAAAGGCAGCCCCAGCATTTT.

This clonotype has a count of ten or more. The chain couples TRBV6-2 or TRBV6-3 to TRBJ2-7; 10 bases match TRBD1. The CDR3 runs to 15 residues. From germline, CDR1 is MNHEY and CDR2 SVGEGT. J lost 6 bases, V lost 5 bases, and 10 bases had no gene match. The CDR3 loop is CASSPRTGGVSEQYF. In DNA, the CDR3 is TGTGCCAGCAGTCCTCGGACAGGGGGGGTCAGCGAGCAGTACTTC.

This clonotype is labeled medium-sized. The chain joins TRBV4-2 to TRBJ1-5; perhaps TRBD1 as D (5 bases). With 5 bases removed from V and 6 bases from J, the gap between germline ends came to 8 bases. Germline lookup yields CDR1 LGHNA and CDR2 YNFKEQ. The CDR3 loop spans 12 amino acids. This chain's CDR3 is CASSSGSQPQHF. The CDR3 DNA is TGTGCCAGCAGCTCAGGGAGTCAGCCCCAGCATTTT.

This sequence joins TRBV20-1 and TRBJ2-2; 8 nucleotides align to TRBD2. Germline V gene lookup returns CDR1 DFQATT and CDR2 SNEGSKA (reference sequence). The ends lost 5 bases at V and 3 bases at J; junction bases unmatched: 5. This CDR3 region has 14 residues. In DNA, the CDR3 is TGCAGTGCTTTCTACGGGGGGGACACCGGGGAGCTGTTTTTT. Translating gives CSAFYGGDTGELFF.

This clonotype was counted many times. The chain uses TRBV2 and TRBJ2-7; TRBD1 matches 7 bases. This CDR3 comprises 12 residues. Unmatched junction bases numbered 2, after V lost 6 bases and J lost 3 bases. The germline V gene encodes CDR1 SNHLY and CDR2 FYNNEI. This CDR3 is CASRRQGYEQYF. As DNA, the CDR3 is TGTGCCAGCAGAAGACAGGGCTACGAGCAGTACTTC.

At least ten counts were recorded for this clonotype. The V and J genes are TRBV14 and TRBJ2-3; D unresolved. V was clipped by 2 bases and J by 1 base, with 7 bases between them. This CDR3 has 14 residues. The germline V gene has CDR1 SGHDN and CDR2 FVKESK. The CDR3 nucleotides are TGTGCCAGCAGCCAATCCCTTGGCACAGATACGCAGTATTTT. Its protein product is CASSQSLGTDTQYF.

Regarding this clonotype: A much bigger clone sits one base away, suggesting this may be a read error. The chain links TRBV12-2 to TRBJ1-5; the DNA was not used to check the table's D call, TRBD1. TRBV12-2 is an annotated pseudogene. The CDR3 is 19 residues long. The CDR3 sequence is CASRLVVWGALELNQPQHF. The CDR3 nucleotides are TGTGCAAGTCGCTTAGTAGTTTGGGGGGCGCTGGAGCTCAATCAGCCCCAGCATTTT.

The chain combines TRBV7-9 with TRBJ1-1; D is undetermined. Germline loops: CDR1 SEHNR, CDR2 FQNEAQ (reference sequence). This CDR3 is built from 14 residues. Trimming left V 5 bases short and J 14 bases short, with 24 bases between. The CDR3 loop reads CASSGETSNTEVFF. The CDR3 region has the DNA TGTGCCAGCAGCGGTGAAACATCGAACACTGAAGTCTTCTTT.

This clonotype was picked up one time. This chain links TRBV25-1 with TRBJ2-7; 9 bases are shared with TRBD1. The V and J ends lost 4 bases and 6 bases, in that order; junction bases with no gene match: 13. The germline V gene has CDR1 MGHDK and CDR2 SYGVNS. This CDR3 has 16 residues. The CDR3 protein is CASSGTGGVVISEQYF. The CDR3 nucleotides read TGTGCCAGCAGTGGAACAGGGGGCGTGGTTATTAGCGAGCAGTACTTC.

This clonotype was counted ten times or more. The J gene is TRBJ2-7, the V gene TRBV30, with 8 bases that match TRBD2. The CDR3 consists of 16 residues. The V segment lost 0 bases and the J segment 2 bases; nucleotides outside the gene matches: 9. Per germline, CDR1 GTSNPN and CDR2 SVGIG (reference sequence). The DNA for the CDR3 is TGTGCCTGGAGTGTCGGACTAGCCCAATTACCCTACGAGCAGTACTTC. This translates into CAWSVGLAQLPYEQYF. The whole variable domain, filled in from reference TRBV30 and TRBJ2-7, reads SQTIHQWPATLVQPVGSPLSLECTVEGTSNPNLYWYRQAAGRGLQLLFYSVGIGQISSEVPQNLSASRPQDRQFILSSKKLLLSDSGFYLCAWSVGLAQLPYEQYFGPGTRLTVT.

Ten or more counts support this clonotype. This rearrangement joins TRBV20-1 to TRBJ1-6; 11 positions match TRBD1. Trimming removed 8 bases from V and 7 bases from J; junction bases left unmatched: 16. The CDR3 extends over 17 amino acids. Germline V gene data show CDR1 as DFQATT and CDR2 as SNEGSKA (reference sequence). The CDR3 spells CSTKGTGGRVRNSPLHF. In DNA form, the CDR3 reads TGCAGTACAAAGGGGACAGGGGGACGGGTGCGGAATTCACCCCTCCACTTT.

The rearrangement joins TRBV5-1 to TRBJ2-5; 7 positions match TRBD1. V lost 3 bases to trimming and J lost 2 bases; unmatched junction nucleotides: 7. Germline V gene data show CDR1 as SGHRS and CDR2 as YFSETQ. This CDR3 is 15 amino acids long. Here the CDR3 DNA reads TGCGCCAGCAGCTCGAGACAGGGTATGCAAGAGACCCAGTACTTC. Amino acids: CASSSRQGMQETQYF.

The chain recombines TRBV9 with TRBJ2-7, with TRBD2 matching over 13 bases. V was clipped by 3 bases and J by 4 bases; unmatched bases: 4. CDR3 length: 15 residues. Germline CDR1 is SGDLS and CDR2 is YYNGEE. CDR3 amino acids: CASSATSGGAYEQYF. The CDR3 DNA reads TGTGCCAGCAGCGCTACTAGCGGGGGGGCATACGAGCAGTACTTC.